One and the same sample provided the 16 T cell receptor beta chains below, sequenced in a study of blood T cell repertoires in COVID-19. Profiling relied on immunoSEQ multiplex PCR, and the TCRdb table lists in-frame clones only, not all of them. The table shows some 140,000 clones, with 80% to 90% occurring only once. Source material: peripheral blood. Source of these receptors: a human donor in a cohort sampled during active COVID-19.

The chain joins TRBV9 to TRBJ2-5; TRBD2 agrees at 15 bases. The CDR3 has 16 amino acids. CDR1 SGDLS and CDR2 YYNGEE come from the germline V gene. Losses at the gene ends were 3 bases for V and 2 bases for J; bases not matched to a gene: 2. DNA of the CDR3: TGTGCCAGCAGCGCTGGACTAGCGGGGGGGCAAGAGACCCAGTACTTC. It yields the protein CASSAGLAGGQETQYF.

The chain recombines TRBV14 with TRBJ1-4; no clear D. Trimming removed 3 bases at V and 8 bases at J, with 7 bases between. The V gene's germline CDR1 is SGHDN and CDR2 FVKESK. The CDR3 has 12 residues. CDR3 amino acids: CASSHGGEKLFF. Written as DNA, the CDR3 is TGTGCCAGCAGCCACGGCGGGGAAAAACTGTTTTTT.

A note on this clone: Distinct nucleotide sequences in the sample also encode this CDR3. CDR3 loop: CASSPGTGAEAFF. The CDR3 nucleotides read TGTGCCAGCAGCCCCGGGACTGGAGCTGAAGCTTTCTTT. The J gene is TRBJ1-1, the V gene TRBV7-3; a possible D gene is TRBD1 (5 bases). CDR1 SGHTA and CDR2 FQGTGA come from the germline V gene. The CDR3 extends over 13 amino acids. Deletions cut 5 bases from V and 6 bases from J, with 13 bases between.

This chain joins TRBV27 and TRBJ1-4, with 9 positions matching TRBD1. V trimming: 5 bases; J trimming: 0 bases; junction bases outside the gene matches: 4. The V gene's germline CDR1 is MNHEY and CDR2 SMNVEV (reference sequence). The CDR3 totals 16 residues. CDR3 amino acids: CASSPWTGATNEKLFF. The CDR3 bases are TGTGCCAGCAGTCCATGGACAGGGGCAACTAATGAAAAACTGTTTTTT.

The chain has TRBV7-2 and TRBJ2-3, with 13 bases aligning to TRBD2. Germline loops: CDR1 SGHTA, CDR2 FQGNSA. V shed 4 bases, J shed 2 bases, and the junction held 3 bases outside the gene matches. CDR3 length: 16 amino acids. CDR3 bases: TGTGCCAGCAGCTGGACTAGCGGGGGAATCACAGATACGCAGTATTTT. It translates to CASSWTSGGITDTQYF.

The J gene is TRBJ1-5, the V gene TRBV30, with D possibly being TRBD1 (6 bases). Germline V gene lookup returns CDR1 GTSNPN and CDR2 SVGIG (reference sequence). This CDR3 is 13 amino acids long. Written as DNA, the CDR3 is TGTGCTTGGGGGCACAGGGCGGATCAGCCCCAGCATTTT. This sequence encodes CAWGHRADQPQHF. Together with reference TRBV30 and TRBJ1-5, the CDR3 gives the full variable domain: SQTIHQWPATLVQPVGSPLSLECTVEGTSNPNLYWYRQAAGRGLQLLFYSVGIGQISSEVPQNLSASRPQDRQFILSSKKLLLSDSGFYLCAWGHRADQPQHFGDGTRLSIL.

This rearrangement joins TRBV10-3 to TRBJ1-5; TRBD1 agrees at 7 bases. Per the germline V gene, CDR1 is ENHRY and CDR2 is SYGVKD. V dropped 0 bases and J dropped 6; count of bases not matched to a gene: 2. This CDR3 has 14 amino acids. The DNA of the CDR3 is TGTGCCATCAGTGAGTCGGGGGACAGTCAGCCCCAGCATTTT. Translation: CAISESGDSQPQHF.

This clone was observed a handful of times. The chain links TRBV18 to TRBJ1-6; 7 nucleotides align to TRBD1. V shed 2 bases, J shed 10 bases, and the junction held 8 bases outside the gene matches. The CDR3 length is 15 residues. Germline V gene lookup returns CDR1 KGHSH and CDR2 LQKENI. CDR3 sequence: CASSPRNRGGSPLHF. In nucleotides, the CDR3 is TGTGCCAGCTCACCAAGGAACAGGGGAGGATCACCCCTCCACTTT.

This rearrangement joins TRBV7-2 to TRBJ1-2, with TRBD1 identical over 7 bases. With V trimmed by 1 base and J by 0 bases, 5 bases remained unmatched. Germline V gene sequence: CDR1 SGHTA, CDR2 FQGNSA. This CDR3 is 16 amino acids long. The CDR3 here is CASSLVTGQANYGYTF. CDR3 nucleotides: TGTGCCAGCAGCTTAGTAACCGGACAGGCTAACTATGGCTACACCTTC.

The V gene is TRBV19, the J gene TRBJ1-1; D remains unclear. CDR1 and CDR2 (germline): LNHDA, SQIVND (reference sequence). This CDR3 spans 13 amino acids. V was clipped by 5 bases and J by 5 bases, with 12 bases between them. CDR3 in DNA: TGTGCCAGTAGTCCTCGACGGGAGACTGAAGCTTTCTTT. This codes for CASSPRRETEAFF. The full variable domain, its missing parts supplied by reference TRBV19 and TRBJ1-1, is DGGITQSPKYLFRKEGQNVTLSCEQNLNHDAMYWYRQDPGQGLRLIYYSQIVNDFQKGDIAEGYSVSREKKESFPLTVTSAQKNPTAFYLCASSPRRETEAFFGQGTRLTVV.

The rearrangement links TRBV4-2 to TRBJ2-5; 9 positions match TRBD2. The CDR3 extends over 16 amino acids. V was pared by 0 bases and J by 4 bases, with 6 bases of the junction left unmatched. Germline loops: CDR1 LGHNA, CDR2 YNFKEQ. Here the CDR3 reads CASSQDRGSGGETQYF. CDR3 coding DNA: TGTGCCAGCAGCCAAGATAGGGGTAGCGGGGGAGAGACCCAGTACTTC.

The CDR3 nucleotides are TGTGCCTCCTCCCTGGACTGGGCGAGGGGCTACACCTTC. Translated, it gives CASSLDWARGYTF. The chain employs TRBV5-8 and TRBJ1-2; D unclear. This CDR3 has 13 residues. Germline V gives CDR1 SGHTS, CDR2 YDEGEE. The V gene lost 10 bases and the J gene lost 8 bases, with 21 bases spanning the gap.

The CDR3 nucleotides are TGCGCCAGCAGCTTGGGGGACACAAAATACGGGGTGTTTAGGGAGCAGTACTTC. Translating it yields CASSLGDTKYGVFREQYF. V usage is TRBV5-1 and J usage is TRBJ2-7, with D possibly matching TRBD1 (6 bases). V was pared by 0 bases and J by 7 bases, with 26 bases between. This CDR3 is 18 amino acids long. The germline gives CDR1 SGHRS, CDR2 YFSETQ.

The rearrangement joins TRBV4-1 to TRBJ2-7, with a tentative D call TRBD2 (5 bases). This CDR3 has 15 amino acids. V was cut by 4 bases and J by 4 bases, with 17 bases left in between. Per the germline V gene, CDR1 is MGHRA and CDR2 is YSYEKL. In DNA form, the CDR3 reads TGCGCCAGCAGCCCCCGCGAGCGGAAGAGGTACGAGCAGTACTTC. It is translated as CASSPRERKRYEQYF.

V gene TRBV12-3 or TRBV12-4 combines with J gene TRBJ1-1, with no clear D. CDR3 length equals 13 residues. The germline V and J ends were trimmed by 7 bases and 4 bases, with 13 bases remaining between them. The CDR3 sequence: CASTPRQSTEAFF. DNA for the CDR3: TGTGCCAGCACCCCCAGACAATCCACTGAAGCTTTCTTT.

V usage is TRBV7-6 and J usage is TRBJ1-2; TRBD1 might be the D (5 bases). The V end lost 2 bases, the J end lost 3 bases, and 13 bases lay between the germline ends. This CDR3 has 15 residues. The germline gives CDR1 SGHVS, CDR2 FNYEAQ. The DNA for the CDR3 is TGTGCCAGCAGCTTATCGGCGGTAGGGGACTATGGCTACACCTTC. Translating it yields CASSLSAVGDYGYTF.